Listed below are T cell receptor beta chains from one sample, sequenced in a study of blood T cell repertoires in COVID-19. Sequenced by immunoSEQ multiplex PCR; TCRdb stores in-frame clones only, minus some. The sample has approximately 160,000 clones; around 81% are singletons. The material sequenced was peripheral blood. The receptors were sampled from a man aged 60 to 75 with active or convalescent COVID-19. Each CDR3 is given with its conserved first and last residue. Fields, in order: CDR3 protein, CDR3 DNA, J gene, clone size, V gene, D gene. A D gene is named only where the DNA matches it firmly. A clone size is listed for some rows: how often the clone was seen (once, few, many), or a class if it is expanded.

CDR3: CASNRQGSTGELFF; DNA: TGTGCCAGCAACCGACAGGGGAGCACCGGGGAGCTGTTTTTT; J: TRBJ2-2; size: -; V: TRBV2; D: TRBD1
CDR3: CASSLGGFGNQPQHF; DNA: TGTGCCAGCAGCTTGGGCGGTTTTGGCAATCAGCCCCAGCATTTT; J: TRBJ1-5; size: -; V: TRBV5-6; D: -
CDR3: CASSPGQEAGTDTQYF; DNA: TGTGCCAGCAGCCCGGGACAGGAGGCGGGCACAGATACGCAGTATTTT; J: TRBJ2-3; size: -; V: TRBV11-3; D: TRBD1
CDR3: CASRIRVALYNSPLHF; DNA: TGTGCCAGCAGGATCAGGGTAGCCCTCTATAATTCACCCCTCCACTTT; J: TRBJ1-6; size: -; V: TRBV2; D: -
CDR3: CSVGSGTGQETQYF; DNA: TGCAGCGTTGGGTCGGGGACAGGTCAAGAGACCCAGTACTTC; J: TRBJ2-5; size: -; V: TRBV29-1; D: TRBD1
CDR3: CASSSLADTQYF; DNA: TGTGCCAGCAGCTCTCTTGCAGATACGCAGTATTTT; J: TRBJ2-3; size: -; V: TRBV5-4; D: -
CDR3: CASSLVAGASYEQYF; DNA: TGTGCCAGCAGCTTAGTTGCGGGGGCCTCCTACGAGCAGTACTTC; J: TRBJ2-7; size: -; V: TRBV11-2; D: -
CDR3: CASSLQGMGNEKLFF; DNA: TGTGCCAGCAGTCTCCAGGGGATGGGTAATGAAAAACTGTTTTTT; J: TRBJ1-4; size: -; V: TRBV2; D: -
CDR3: CASSKSGTTQETQYF; DNA: TGTGCCAGCAGCAAAAGCGGGACCACCCAAGAGACCCAGTACTTC; J: TRBJ2-5; size: -; V: TRBV9; D: TRBD2
CDR3: CASRTTENSNQPQHF; DNA: TGTGCCAGCAGGACGACAGAAAATAGCAATCAGCCCCAGCATTTT; J: TRBJ1-5; size: few; V: TRBV6-6; D: -
CDR3: CILRGSHYEQYF; DNA: TGCATCCTCCGGGGTAGCCACTACGAGCAGTACTTC; J: TRBJ2-7; size: -; V: TRBV29-1; D: -
CDR3: CASSLGIEAGANVLTF; DNA: TGCGCCAGCAGCTTGGGTATAGAGGCCGGGGCCAACGTCCTGACTTTC; J: TRBJ2-6; size: -; V: TRBV5-1; D: -
CDR3: CASSRQLGGQETQYF; DNA: TGTGCCAGCAGCCGACAACTAGGCGGGCAAGAGACCCAGTACTTC; J: TRBJ2-5; size: -; V: TRBV14; D: -
CDR3: CASRRTATPDEQYF; DNA: TGTGCCAGCAGGAGGACAGCCACCCCCGACGAGCAGTACTTC; J: TRBJ2-7; size: -; V: TRBV6-5; D: -
CDR3: CASSNGAGTILTDTQYF; DNA: TGCGCCAGCAGCAACGGGGCGGGGACTATCCTCACAGATACGCAGTATTTT; J: TRBJ2-3; size: -; V: TRBV5-1; D: TRBD2
CDR3: CASSIGTGGNEKLFF; DNA: TGTGCCAGCAGCATCGGGACAGGGGGTAATGAAAAACTGTTTTTT; J: TRBJ1-4; size: -; V: TRBV7-7; D: TRBD1
CDR3: CASSGQGAILGELFF; DNA: TGTGCCAGCAGCGGACAGGGGGCGATCTTAGGGGAGCTGTTTTTT; J: TRBJ2-2; size: -; V: TRBV9; D: TRBD1
CDR3: CASSLGQGLPQHF; DNA: TGTGCCAGCAGTTTGGGACAGGGGTTGCCCCAGCATTTT; J: TRBJ1-5; size: -; V: TRBV27; D: TRBD1
CDR3: CASSQVGREDTEAFF; DNA: TGTGCCAGCAGCCAAGTGGGCAGGGAAGACACTGAAGCTTTCTTT; J: TRBJ1-1; size: -; V: TRBV14; D: -
CDR3: CASSHSRGNTGELFF; DNA: TGTGCCAGCAGCCATAGCAGGGGAAACACCGGGGAGCTGTTTTTT; J: TRBJ2-2; size: -; V: TRBV3-1/TRBV3-2; D: -
CDR3: CASSGNRGGNQPQHF; DNA: TGTGCCAGCAGTGGTAACAGGGGTGGGAATCAGCCCCAGCATTTT; J: TRBJ1-5; size: -; V: TRBV2; D: TRBD1
CDR3: CASSFHGIQETQYF; DNA: TGTGCCAGCAGCTTTCACGGGATACAAGAGACCCAGTACTTC; J: TRBJ2-5; size: -; V: TRBV7-2; D: -
CDR3: CASSWDYRGNTDTQYF; DNA: TGTGCCAGCAGTTGGGACTACCGTGGTAACACAGATACGCAGTATTTT; J: TRBJ2-3; size: -; V: TRBV28; D: TRBD2
CDR3: CARSLSQGENTGELFF; DNA: TGTGCCAGAAGCTTGTCCCAGGGGGAGAACACCGGGGAGCTGTTTTTT; J: TRBJ2-2; size: once; V: TRBV5-3; D: TRBD1
CDR3: CASSSDRVYYGYTF; DNA: TGTGCCAGCAGCTCGGACAGGGTCTACTATGGCTACACCTTC; J: TRBJ1-2; size: -; V: TRBV7-9; D: TRBD1
CDR3: CASSRLVDRVVETQYF; DNA: TGTGCCAGCAGTAGACTAGTAGACAGGGTTGTGGAGACCCAGTACTTC; J: TRBJ2-5; size: once; V: TRBV28; D: -
CDR3: CASSSLEWVAGLNNEQFF; DNA: TGTGCCAGCAGCTCCCTGGAGTGGGTGGCGGGGCTTAACAATGAGCAGTTCTTC; J: TRBJ2-1; size: -; V: TRBV5-6; D: -
CDR3: CASTYPKTEGGETQYF; DNA: TGTGCCAGCACCTACCCCAAGACAGAGGGAGGAGAGACCCAGTACTTC; J: TRBJ2-5; size: once; V: TRBV6-6; D: -
CDR3: CASSLKVGVDYGYTF; DNA: TGTGCCAGCAGCTTAAAGGTCGGGGTGGACTATGGCTACACCTTC; J: TRBJ1-2; size: -; V: TRBV7-3; D: -
CDR3: CASSQGTSGGAHEQYF; DNA: TGTGCCAGCAGCCAAGGGACTAGCGGGGGGGCGCACGAGCAGTACTTC; J: TRBJ2-7; size: -; V: TRBV7-9; D: TRBD2
CDR3: CASSEYRGYEQYF; DNA: TGTGCCAGCAGTGAATACAGGGGGTACGAGCAGTACTTC; J: TRBJ2-7; size: -; V: TRBV6-1; D: TRBD1
CDR3: CASSSFGAGNTIYF; DNA: TGTGCCAGTAGTAGCTTCGGTGCTGGAAACACCATATATTTT; J: TRBJ1-3; size: -; V: TRBV19; D: -
CDR3: CASSTGQGSNEQFF; DNA: TGTGCCAGTAGTACGGGACAGGGGAGCAATGAGCAGTTCTTC; J: TRBJ2-1; size: -; V: TRBV19; D: TRBD1
CDR3: CASSPLTGQGSPYEQYF; DNA: TGTGCCAGCTCACCACTGACAGGACAGGGTTCTCCCTACGAGCAGTACTTC; J: TRBJ2-7; size: few; V: TRBV18; D: TRBD1
CDR3: CASSQDSGVPREQYF; DNA: TGCGCCAGCAGCCAAGACAGCGGGGTGCCTAGGGAGCAGTACTTC; J: TRBJ2-7; size: -; V: TRBV4-1; D: TRBD2